The 18 T cell receptor beta chains below all came from one sample that was sequenced in a study of Graves' ophthalmopathy and Graves' hyperthyroidism (dated by TCRdb to the late 2010s). The instrument given in TCRdb is Illumina HiSeq 2000. TCR beta CDR3 regions were amplified from RNA transcripts for repertoire sequencing. The first round was an RT-PCR using HTBI primers with the Qiagen OneStep RT-PCR kit, and this first round was followed by a second-round multiplex PCR, then size selection and purification. Through fastp at Q25 and MiXCR, TCRdb rebuilt clones from the public reads, retaining in-frame beta chains. Rows are unified per CDR3 protein, each entry keeping the most common DNA and genes. The sample includes about 740,000 distinct CDR3 sequences, with approximately 40% observed a single time. Around 40% of the sample is taken by the ten largest. Material: peripheral blood. The receptors originated from an adult man with Graves' ophthalmopathy.

The genes are TRBV29-1 and TRBJ2-3, with D possibly matching TRBD1 (5 bases). V lost 5 bases and J 2 bases, leaving 11 bases between the germline ends. This CDR3 contains 13 residues. Per germline, CDR1 SQVTM and CDR2 ANQGSEA. The CDR3 reads CSVRDSYTDTQYF. The DNA of the CDR3 is TGCAGCGTTCGTGACAGTTACACAGATACGCAGTATTTT.

This clonotype was seen only once. The chain employs TRBV20-1 and TRBJ2-7; a weak D match, TRBD1 (6 bases). V lost 0 bases and J 2 bases, leaving 17 bases between the germline ends. The germline V gene encodes CDR1 DFQATT and CDR2 SNEGSKA (reference sequence). CDR3 size: 16 residues. CDR3 nucleotide sequence: TGCAGTGCTAGAGAGGTGGCAGGGGCGGGTACCTACGAGCAGTACTTC. It translates to CSAREVAGAGTYEQYF.

V and J are TRBV29-1 and TRBJ1-3; D uncertain. The CDR3 runs 11 residues. CDR1 is SQVTM, CDR2 ANQGSEA, per germline. The CDR3 protein is CSYLRGNTIYF. DNA of the CDR3: TGCAGTTATTTGAGGGGAAACACCATATATTTT.

This clonotype occurred a few times. The chain uses TRBV3-2 and TRBJ2-7. TRBV3-2 is annotated as a pseudogene. The CDR3 is 11 amino acids. CDR3 in DNA: TGTGCCAGCCGGTCGGTTGGCGAGCAGTACTTC. Translation gives CASRSVGEQYF.

This clonotype showed up many times. V is TRBV7-9 and J is TRBJ2-7, with D tentatively TRBD2 (6 bases). Deletions cut 4 bases from V and 6 bases from J, with 16 bases between. Germline V gene data show CDR1 as SEHNR and CDR2 as FQNEAQ (reference sequence). This CDR3 spans 14 amino acids. The CDR3 coding sequence is TGTGCCAGCAGCTCCGTGGACTACCCCGGCGAGCAGTACTTC. This translates into CASSSVDYPGEQYF.

The sample holds many counts of this clonotype. This chain uses TRBV10-3 with TRBJ2-7; D is perhaps TRBD2 (6 bases). The ends were cut back, 0 bases at V and 6 bases at J, with 21 bases in the middle. Germline lookup yields CDR1 ENHRY and CDR2 SYGVKD. The CDR3 is 17 amino acids. CDR3 sequence (DNA): TGTGCCATCAGTGAGTCGTGGGGACGGGGAGGTGGAGGCGAGCAGTACTTC. Translated, it gives CAISESWGRGGGGEQYF.

V usage is TRBV9 and J usage is TRBJ2-6; D may be TRBD1 (5 bases). The CDR3 has 11 amino acids. Germline lookup yields CDR1 SGDLS and CDR2 YYNGEE. Trimming removed 4 bases from V and 15 bases from J, with 11 bases in between. CDR3 in amino acids: CASSPTEDLTF. The DNA for the CDR3 is TGTGCCAGCAGCCCGACAGAGGACCTGACTTTC.

The chain carries TRBV7-9 and TRBJ1-1; maybe TRBD1 (6 bases). The length of the CDR3 is 15 residues. V was clipped by 5 bases and J by 0 bases, with 13 bases between them. Germline lookup yields CDR1 SEHNR and CDR2 FQNEAQ (reference sequence). The DNA of the CDR3 is TGTGCCAGCAGCGGTGGGGGACATATGAACACTGAAGCTTTCTTT. Residues: CASSGGGHMNTEAFF.

Comments on this clonotype: Likely a read error: the CDR3 ends without its conserved phenylalanine or tryptophan. The DNA is left out, because the CDR3 cannot be placed on it with certainty; the CDR3 is given as TCRdb lists it. This rearrangement joins TRBV20-1 to TRBJ2-5; no DNA check was done on the table's D call, TRBD1. The CDR3 numbers 10 amino acids, ends counted. CDR1 and CDR2 (germline): DFQATT, SNEGSKA (reference sequence). The CDR3 loop is CSAEDTGTVY.

This clonotype was seen many times. The chain uses TRBV7-6 and TRBJ1-3; the match to TRBD1 covers 10 bases. This CDR3 has 16 residues. The V segment lost 3 bases and the J segment 3 bases; nucleotides outside the gene matches: 5. Germline V CDR1 and CDR2: SGHVS, FNYEAQ. In DNA form, the CDR3 reads TGTGCCAGCAGCTTCGACAGGGGGCGGCTTGGAAACACCATATATTTT. Translating gives CASSFDRGRLGNTIYF.

The table lists this clonotype with many counts. The V and J genes are TRBV19 and TRBJ1-5; D may be TRBD1 (5 bases). This CDR3 is built from 14 residues. With 6 bases removed from V and 6 bases from J, the gap between germline ends came to 15 bases. In germline, CDR1 is LNHDA, CDR2 SQIVND (reference sequence). This CDR3 is CASRPGTSGQPQHF. The CDR3 DNA follows: TGTGCCAGTAGACCGGGGACGTCGGGTCAGCCCCAGCATTTT. Based on the CDR3 plus reference TRBV19 and TRBJ1-5, the full variable domain is DGGITQSPKYLFRKEGQNVTLSCEQNLNHDAMYWYRQDPGQGLRLIYYSQIVNDFQKGDIAEGYSVSREKKESFPLTVTSAQKNPTAFYLCASRPGTSGQPQHFGDGTRLSIL.

This clonotype was found many times. V gene TRBV19 combines with J gene TRBJ1-5; 7 positions match TRBD1. The V segment lost 7 bases and the J segment 3 bases; nucleotides outside the gene matches: 9. The CDR3 sequence is 15 residues long. The germline CDR1 and CDR2 sequences are LNHDA and SQIVND (reference sequence). The CDR3 nucleotides are TGTGCCAGTACCCACGCCACAGGGGACAATCAGCCCCAGCATTTT. It specifies CASTHATGDNQPQHF. Complete variable domain (other parts from reference TRBV19 and TRBJ1-5): DGGITQSPKYLFRKEGQNVTLSCEQNLNHDAMYWYRQDPGQGLRLIYYSQIVNDFQKGDIAEGYSVSREKKESFPLTVTSAQKNPTAFYLCASTHATGDNQPQHFGDGTRLSIL.

This chain uses TRBV24-1 with TRBJ2-5, with 9 bases aligning to TRBD1. The J call may not be correct, given that the DNA end is closer to TRBJ2-7. CDR3 length equals 15 residues. CDR1 KGHDR and CDR2 SFDVKD come from the germline V gene. The DNA for the CDR3 is TGTGCCACCAGTGACTCCGGGACAGGGAACTACGAGCAGTACTTC. Its translation is CATSDSGTGNYEQYF.

This clonotype was picked up many times. The V call is TRBV2, the J call TRBJ1-2, with D perhaps TRBD1 (6 bases). The germline gives CDR1 SNHLY, CDR2 FYNNEI. The CDR3 is 14 amino acids. V was pared by 3 bases and J by 8 bases, with 16 bases between. This CDR3 is CASSESWTAKGYTF. CDR3 in DNA: TGTGCCAGCAGTGAGTCCTGGACAGCCAAGGGCTACACCTTC.

This clonotype was found a few times. The chain couples TRBV15 to TRBJ2-1; 8 positions match TRBD2. The CDR3 contains 13 residues. V lost 1 base to trimming and J lost 15 bases; unmatched junction nucleotides: 8. Germline V gene data show CDR1 as LNHNV and CDR2 as YYDKDF (reference sequence). The CDR3 here is CATSRGGTRSRFF. The CDR3 DNA reads TGTGCCACCAGCAGAGGAGGGACTAGGAGTCGGTTCTTC.

The chain uses TRBV19 and TRBJ2-5, with 9 positions matching TRBD1. V dropped 11 bases and J dropped 3; count of bases not matched to a gene: 10. The germline V gene has CDR1 LNHDA and CDR2 SQIVND (reference sequence). This CDR3 comprises 14 residues. CDR3 in DNA: TGTGCCCGGGCGGACAGGGGTTTCGAAGAGACCCAGTACTTC. Its translation is CARADRGFEETQYF.

The chain employs TRBV15 and TRBJ2-7, with TRBD2 as a possible D gene (6 bases). Trimming cost V 0 bases and J 3 bases, with 18 bases left between them. The length of the CDR3 is 17 residues. Germline V lookup: CDR1 LNHNV, CDR2 YYDKDF (reference sequence). Here the CDR3 reads CATSREAGSGPDYEQYF. The CDR3 region has the DNA TGTGCCACCAGCAGAGAGGCAGGTAGCGGACCCGACTACGAGCAGTACTTC.

This clonotype came up many times. The V gene is TRBV10-1, the J gene TRBJ1-1; D unresolved. Trimming shortened V by 11 bases and J by 0 bases, and 16 bases separated the two germline ends. Germline CDR1 is WNHNN and CDR2 is SYGVQD (reference sequence). The CDR3 extends over 14 amino acids. The CDR3 DNA is TGCGCCGACCCGGACGGGTGTATGAACACTGAAGCTTTCTTT. Its protein product is CADPDGCMNTEAFF.